This T cell receptor (beta chain) was found in a study of blood T cell repertoires in COVID-19. This CDR3 comprises 13 residues. Trimming took off 4 bases at V and 4 bases at J, with 14 bases between the two ends. Germline V gene sequence: CDR1 SQVTM, CDR2 ANQGSEA. Generated by immunoSEQ multiplex PCR, the TCRdb table keeps only in-frame clones and is missing some. Of 70,000 to 75,000 clones listed, roughly 80% are singletons. This TCR came from a woman older than 75 with active or convalescent COVID-19. Sequencing was performed on peripheral blood. The J gene is TRBJ2-7, the V gene TRBV29-1; D uncertain. The CDR3 DNA reads TGCAGCGTTGCCAGCACAAGCGTTTACGAGCAGTACTTC. It translates to CSVASTSVYEQYF.